This T cell receptor beta chain originates from a study of T cells after yellow fever vaccination. Study at large: The SMART-Seq v4 Ultra Low Input method served to prepare the low-cell-number fractions.

General observations from the study: Some clonotypes were seen in both the CD4 and the CD8 compartments. These made up a small share and likely arose from convergent recombination. Clones that expanded after primary vaccination mostly reappeared after the booster (roughly 95% CD4, roughly 87% CD8).

Comments on this clonotype: Its antigen is as yet unknown.

The trim removed 3 bases at V and 4 bases at J, leaving 8 bases unmatched. This CDR3 has 16 amino acids. Making TCR cDNA involved 5'RACE template switching, which added UMIs and a universal primer site. MiXCR, run by TCRdb on the 5' RACE reads, gives a single entry per CDR3 protein. The repertoire consists of 400,000 or so distinct CDR3 sequences, with approximately 18% occurring once and the leading ten covering over 15%. The TCR comes from a man younger than 30 who received the YFV17D yellow fever vaccine. The rearrangement links TRBV12-3 or TRBV12-4 to TRBJ2-2; 7 bases are a match to TRBD2. The sample was PBMCs, taken before the yellow fever booster vaccination. The CDR3 coding sequence is TGTGCCAGCAGTTTGAGGCTAGCGGTGTCCACCGGGGAGCTGTTTTTT. Amino acids: CASSLRLAVSTGELFF.